This T cell receptor beta chain was identified during a study of CD8 T cells in Susac syndrome. CD8+ and CD4+ T cells circulating in blood were sequenced for TCR beta. Reverse transcription of about 0.5 to 1 ug RNA used random hexamers. TCRdb itself ran the immunoSEQ multiplex PCR reads through MiXCR, one entry per CDR3 protein. The sample holds approximately 210,000 distinct CDR3 sequences, roughly 93% seen once. This CDR3 region has 15 residues. With V trimmed by 7 bases and J by 5 bases, 11 bases remained unmatched. Germline CDR1 and CDR2: MNHEY and SVGAGI. V is TRBV6-5 and J is TRBJ1-1; TRBD1 agrees at 9 bases. What was sequenced was CD4+ T cells from PBMCs. This clonotype was sampled from a human donor with Susac syndrome. For the CDR3, the DNA is TGTGCCAGCATGGAGGACAGGGGAACTCGGACTGAAGCTTTCTTT. Amino acid sequence: CASMEDRGTRTEAFF.